In this sample, the clone carrying this TCR beta chain turned up a few times. The entry originates in a study of blood T cell repertoires in COVID-19. Germline CDR1 SEHNR, CDR2 FQNEAQ (reference sequence). CDR3 size: 15 residues. J lost 4 bases, V lost 5 bases, and 10 bases had no gene match. Sequenced by immunoSEQ multiplex PCR; TCRdb stores in-frame clones only, minus some. The sample shows about 140,000 clones, approximately 78% of them seen only once. The chain couples TRBV7-9 to TRBJ1-1, with 7 nucleotides matching TRBD1. The receptor comes from a woman of 80 years or more with acute or convalescent COVID-19. Sequencing input: peripheral blood. Written as DNA, the CDR3 is TGTGCCAGCAGCCTCGACAGGGTGAGAGGCACTGAAGCTTTCTTT. Translating it yields CASSLDRVRGTEAFF. Drawing the rest from reference TRBV7-9 and TRBJ1-1, the complete variable domain is DTGVSQNPRHKITKRGQNVTFRCDPISEHNRLYWYRQTLGQGPEFLTYFQNEAQLEKSRLLSDRFSAERPKGSFSTLEIQRTEQGDSAMYLCASSLDRVRGTEAFFGQGTRLTVV.